This T cell receptor beta chain appears in the sequencing data of a study of T cells in Graves' hyperthyroidism and ophthalmopathy. This clonotype occurred many times. CDR1 is SGHDT and CDR2 is YYEEEE in the germline V gene. The CDR3 covers 15 residues. Trimming pared 0 bases from V and 2 bases from J, leaving 11 bases between. Amplification targeted TCR beta CDR3 regions from RNA transcripts. HTBI primers were employed in a first-round RT-PCR of the TCR CDR3. TCRdb reprocessed the multiplex PCR reads via MiXCR and lists one record per CDR3 protein. This sample has 100,000 to 130,000 distinct CDR3 sequences; about 16% occur once, and the top ten carry about 44%.

This rearrangement joins TRBV5-6 to TRBJ2-5; tentative D call: TRBD2 (6 bases). Sequenced material: blood. The receptor was derived from a woman aged 45-65 years with Graves' hyperthyroidism. The DNA of the CDR3 is TGTGCCAGCAGCTTGGTCGGGGGAGGACAAGAGACCCAGTACTTC. Translation gives CASSLVGGGQETQYF.